This T cell receptor beta chain was sequenced in a study of response to subunit inactivated influenza vaccine. Using its own MiXCR run on the RT-PCR reads, TCRdb lists one record per CDR3 protein. The repertoire holds just under 550,000 distinct CDR3 sequences, with approximately 20% as singletons. The same sample was also studied in work on T cells expressing NK-cell markers. That source reports: Libraries used 5'RACE template switching adding universal primer site and UMIs. Among the eight sequenced donors, seven tested HCMV-seropositive and one tested seronegative. Sorting in several experiments was restricted by an anti-gamma-delta TCR antibody to alpha-beta TCR T cells. Evidence did not settle whether expanded NKG2C+ T cell clones targeted HCMV.

Here the sequenced sample was CD4+ T cells sorted from PBMCs, taken 12 days after vaccination. This sequence was found in a man aged 45-65 years who received an inactivated influenza vaccine.

The CDR3 region is CAIRPGQGGRTSPLHF. The CDR3 nucleotides read TGTGCCATCAGACCGGGACAGGGAGGCCGTACTTCACCCCTCCACTTT. The chain uses TRBV10-3 and TRBJ1-6; 9 bases are shared with TRBD1. Germline values: CDR1 ENHRY, CDR2 SYGVKD. Trimming removed 6 bases from V and 9 bases from J; junction bases left unmatched: 12. This CDR3 has 16 residues.